Below, 14 T cell receptor beta chains from the same sample are listed, as sequenced in a study of T-cell memory formation after mild COVID-19. TCRdb passed the 5' RACE reads through MiXCR, listing each CDR3 protein once. The sample carries around 35,000 distinct CDR3 sequences, roughly 7.5% recorded once. The sequencing sample was made of PBMCs or a T cell subset sorted from them (not recorded which). The source is a man between 18 and 35 years old who had mild COVID-19 (a few samples of this study predate the infection). Cell type and time point are not known.

This clonotype showed up just a few times. The chain carries TRBV12-3 or TRBV12-4 and TRBJ1-5; tentative D call: TRBD1 (6 bases). Trimming cost V 4 bases and J 0 bases, with 10 bases left between them. CDR3 length: 15 residues. Written as DNA, the CDR3 is TGTGCCAGCAGTTGGACAGCTAATAGCAATCAGCCCCAGCATTTT. This gives the protein CASSWTANSNQPQHF.

Only a few counts were recorded for this clonotype. This rearrangement joins TRBV13 to TRBJ2-7; 10 positions agree with TRBD2. Trimming cost V 6 bases and J 2 bases; bases outside gene matches: 4. This CDR3 has 14 amino acids. CDR1 and CDR2 from the germline V gene are PRHDT and FYEKMQ (reference sequence). The CDR3 sequence is CASRFSGGAYEQYF. CDR3 DNA: TGTGCCAGCAGATTCAGCGGGGGGGCCTACGAGCAGTACTTC. Supplemented by reference TRBV13 and TRBJ2-7, the full variable domain reads AAGVIQSPRHLIKEKRETATLKCYPIPRHDTVYWYQQGPGQDPQFLISFYEKMQSDKGSIPDRFSAQQFSDYHSELNMSSLELGDSALYFCASRFSGGAYEQYFGPGTRLTVT.

The J gene is TRBJ2-7, the V gene TRBV28, with 7 bases aligning to TRBD1. The CDR3 covers 13 residues. The germline gives CDR1 MDHEN, CDR2 SYDVKM. V lost 5 bases, J lost 6 bases, and 7 bases stayed unmatched. The CDR3 DNA is TGTGCCAGCAGTCGGGACAGACTCGGCGAGCAGTACGTC. Translated: CASSRDRLGEQYV.

In its sample, this clonotype was seen many times. The chain combines TRBV4-3 with TRBJ1-1; unclear D gene. Germline V gene sequence: CDR1 LGHNA, CDR2 YSLEER. The CDR3 totals 13 residues. Trimming left V 5 bases short and J 11 bases short, with 18 bases between. This chain's CDR3 is CASSDIEPKRAFF. CDR3 DNA: TGCGCCAGCAGCGACATCGAACCCAAGAGGGCTTTCTTT.

The sample holds many counts of this clonotype. The chain uses TRBV20-1 and TRBJ1-5; 11 nucleotides align to TRBD1. This CDR3 is 17 amino acids long. V was clipped by 1 base and J by 2 bases; unmatched bases: 7. Germline-derived CDR1 and CDR2 are DFQATT and SNEGSKA (reference sequence). Written as DNA, the CDR3 is TGCAGTGCTAGAGTGGACAGGGGGCCTCAAGGCAATCAGCCCCAGCATTTT. It yields the protein CSARVDRGPQGNQPQHF.

This rearrangement joins TRBV28 to TRBJ1-1; a weak D match, TRBD1 (6 bases). Germline assignment: CDR1 MDHEN and CDR2 SYDVKM. The CDR3 runs 14 residues. V lost 3 bases and J 10 bases, leaving 18 bases between the germline ends. This CDR3 is CASSFGGSYQIAFF. CDR3 nucleotides: TGTGCCAGCAGTTTCGGGGGCAGCTACCAGATAGCTTTCTTT. The entire variable domain, with the rest obtained from reference TRBV28 and TRBJ1-1, is as follows: DVKVTQSSRYLVKRTGEKVFLECVQDMDHENMFWYRQDPGLGLRLIYFSYDVKMKEKGDIPEGYSVSREKKERFSLILESASTNQTSMYLCASSFGGSYQIAFFGQGTRLTVV.

This clonotype appeared many times. The chain is built from TRBV11-2 and TRBJ1-4, with D unclear. The CDR3 has 12 residues. With 5 bases removed from V and 7 bases from J, the gap between germline ends came to 8 bases. CDR1 and CDR2 (germline): SGHAT, FQNNGV. The CDR3 DNA reads as TGTGCCAGCAGCCATCCTGGTGAAAAACTGTTTTTT. Residues: CASSHPGEKLFF.

The table lists this clonotype with many counts. This chain connects TRBV6-4 to TRBJ2-1, with 12 positions matching TRBD1. The CDR3 length is 18 residues. J was trimmed by 8 bases and V by 2 bases; bases with no gene match: 13. Germline V lookup: CDR1 MRHNA, CDR2 SNTAGT. The CDR3 here is CASSDGPGTGGEKDEQFF. In DNA, the CDR3 is TGTGCCAGCAGTGACGGCCCCGGGACAGGGGGCGAAAAGGATGAGCAGTTCTTC.

The chain has TRBV4-1 and TRBJ2-7, with TRBD2 matching over 9 bases. This CDR3 comprises 16 residues. CDR1 MGHRA and CDR2 YSYEKL come from the germline V gene. V lost 4 bases, J lost 4 bases, and 11 bases stayed unmatched. The CDR3 reads CASSLYLAGARYEQYF. The CDR3, as DNA: TGCGCCAGCAGCCTATACTTAGCGGGGGCCCGTTACGAGCAGTACTTC.

This sequence joins TRBV24-1 and TRBJ2-5; TRBD2 matches 13 bases. Germline loops: CDR1 KGHDR, CDR2 SFDVKD. V trimming: 2 bases; J trimming: 2 bases; junction bases outside the gene matches: 4. The CDR3 extends over 17 amino acids. CDR3 residues: CATSDSGLAGRQETQYF. As DNA, the CDR3 is TGTGCCACCAGTGATTCGGGACTAGCGGGGAGGCAAGAGACCCAGTACTTC.

This clonotype showed up many times. The V gene is TRBV11-2, the J gene TRBJ2-7, with 8 bases fitting TRBD1. In germline, CDR1 is SGHAT, CDR2 FQNNGV. V shed 5 bases and J 8 bases; nucleotides not matched to a gene: 17. The CDR3 spans 16 residues. CDR3 coding DNA: TGTGCCAGCAGCACCCTCTGGCAGGGGGCCATCCCTCAGCAGTACTTC. Protein sequence: CASSTLWQGAIPQQYF. The entire variable domain, with the rest obtained from reference TRBV11-2 and TRBJ2-7, is as follows: EAGVAQSPRYKIIEKRQSVAFWCNPISGHATLYWYQQILGQGPKLLIQFQNNGVVDDSQLPKDRFSAERLKGVDSTLKIQPAKLEDSAVYLCASSTLWQGAIPQQYFGPGTRLTVT.

This clonotype was picked up many times. The V call is TRBV11-2, the J call TRBJ2-5, with unresolved D. V lost 5 bases and J 1 base, leaving 5 bases between the germline ends. Germline V gene sequence: CDR1 SGHAT, CDR2 FQNNGV. The CDR3 covers 12 residues. CDR3 in DNA: TGTGCCAGCAGCCCAACCCAAGAGACCCAGTACTTC. Its translation is CASSPTQETQYF.

The sample holds many counts of this clonotype. V and J are TRBV4-1 and TRBJ2-1, with TRBD2 matching 8 bases. CDR1 is MGHRA, CDR2 YSYEKL, per germline. Trimming removed 5 bases from V and 7 bases from J; junction bases left unmatched: 13. The CDR3 runs 16 residues. The CDR3 DNA follows: TGCGCCAGCAGCAACGGGGGGGCCTTACCTGGGAATGAGCAGTTCTTC. Protein product: CASSNGGALPGNEQFF.

Ten or more counts support this clonotype. The chain recombines TRBV7-9 with TRBJ2-7, with 7 bases lining up with TRBD2. V lost 5 bases, J lost 2 bases, and 9 bases stayed unmatched. The CDR3 spans 15 residues. Germline CDR1 and CDR2: SEHNR and FQNEAQ (reference sequence). The CDR3, as DNA: TGTGCCAGCAGCCCGGGGGGAGGACGAACCTACGAGCAGTACTTC. Translating gives CASSPGGGRTYEQYF.